A single sample is the source of the 25 T cell receptor beta chains below, sequenced in a study of response to subunit inactivated influenza vaccine. TCRdb reprocessed the RT-PCR reads with MiXCR, giving one entry per CDR3 protein. The repertoire holds about 800,000 distinct CDR3 sequences, with 21% as singletons. The starting material was PBMCs from blood, obtained roughly 5 days after vaccination. The receptors come from a man in his fifties who received an inactivated influenza vaccine.

This clonotype was observed a few times. The chain uses TRBV29-1 and TRBJ2-7, with TRBD2 matching 7 bases. The CDR3 contains 15 residues. Trimming removed 3 bases from V and 2 bases from J; junction bases left unmatched: 10. Per the germline V gene, CDR1 is SQVTM and CDR2 is ANQGSEA. The CDR3 DNA sequence: TGCAGCGTTGAGATCGGCGGGAGTGGCACCTACGAGCAGTACTTC. It translates to CSVEIGGSGTYEQYF.

The rearrangement uses TRBV4-2 and TRBJ2-2, with TRBD1 matching over 7 bases. This CDR3 is 17 amino acids long. Unmatched junction bases numbered 5, after V lost 0 bases and J lost 1 base. In germline, CDR1 is LGHNA, CDR2 YNFKEQ. CDR3 coding DNA: TGTGCCAGCAGCCAAGAAAGACAGGGTTGGAACACCGGGGAGCTGTTTTTT. It is translated as CASSQERQGWNTGELFF.

In its sample, this clonotype was seen a few times. This rearrangement joins TRBV5-1 to TRBJ2-1; tentatively, D is TRBD1 or TRBD2 (5 bases each). Per germline, CDR1 SGHRS and CDR2 YFSETQ. CDR3 size: 16 residues. V was clipped by 8 bases and J by 0 bases, with 18 bases between them. The CDR3 region is CASNRDASTSYNEQFF. The CDR3 DNA sequence: TGCGCCAGTAATCGGGACGCCTCGACCTCCTACAATGAGCAGTTCTTC.

The chain has TRBV12-3 or TRBV12-4 and TRBJ1-2; possible D gene TRBD1, 5 bases. V was cut by 2 bases and J by 2 bases, with 12 bases left in between. The CDR3 loop spans 15 amino acids. CDR3: CASSLMRGGNYGYTF. The CDR3 nucleotides read TGTGCCAGCAGTTTAATGCGGGGCGGGAACTATGGCTACACCTTC.

The table lists this clonotype with a few counts. This rearrangement joins TRBV2 to TRBJ2-1, with D unresolved. This CDR3 is built from 14 residues. Per the germline V gene, CDR1 is SNHLY and CDR2 is FYNNEI. Deletions cut 8 bases from V and 6 bases from J, with 17 bases between. CDR3 DNA: TGTGCCAGCGCCCTGGGCCCAGCCGGCAATGAGCAGTTCTTC. It is translated as CASALGPAGNEQFF.

This chain joins TRBV5-1 and TRBJ1-2, with TRBD1 matching over 9 bases. Germline-derived CDR1 and CDR2 are SGHRS and YFSETQ. With V trimmed by 2 bases and J by 8 bases, 22 bases remained unmatched. This CDR3 region has 19 residues. The CDR3 region is CASSFTSQGAIGISGGYTF. CDR3 sequence (DNA): TGCGCCAGCAGCTTTACCTCACAGGGGGCGATCGGTATCTCTGGAGGCTACACCTTC.

The rearrangement uses TRBV10-3 and TRBJ1-2; possible D gene TRBD1, 5 bases. Germline CDR1 reads ENHRY; CDR2 reads SYGVKD. This CDR3 has 13 amino acids. V was pared by 0 bases and J by 9 bases, with 11 bases between. The DNA of the CDR3 is TGTGCCATCAGTGAGTCGACAGAGCGCAGCTACACCTTC. It codes for CAISESTERSYTF.

This chain joins TRBV28 and TRBJ2-7, with D unclear. From germline, CDR1 is MDHEN and CDR2 SYDVKM. The ends were cut back, 4 bases at V and 5 bases at J, with 9 bases in the middle. This CDR3 contains 12 residues. This CDR3 reads CASSYLVDEQYF. CDR3 in DNA: TGTGCCAGCAGTTACCTCGTCGACGAGCAGTACTTC.

In its sample, this clonotype was seen a few times. This sequence joins TRBV30 and TRBJ2-7, with D perhaps TRBD1 (5 bases). The V end lost 5 bases, the J end lost 3 bases, and 11 bases lay between the germline ends. CDR3 length: 12 amino acids. Germline V gene sequence: CDR1 GTSNPN, CDR2 SVGIG (reference sequence). In DNA form, the CDR3 reads TGTGCCTGGGCCTTACAGGACTACGAGCAGTACTTC. It specifies CAWALQDYEQYF.

The sample holds a few counts of this clonotype. V gene TRBV10-3 combines with J gene TRBJ1-5, with 7 bases lining up with TRBD1. Germline CDR1 reads ENHRY; CDR2 reads SYGVKD. The V gene end was trimmed by 3 bases and the J gene end by 6 bases; junction bases not matched to a gene: 5. The CDR3 extends over 14 amino acids. CDR3 amino acids: CAISEQGKTQPQHF. DNA for the CDR3: TGTGCCATCAGTGAACAGGGGAAGACTCAGCCCCAGCATTTT.

This clonotype was counted between two and nine times. V usage is TRBV5-1 and J usage is TRBJ2-7; 9 nucleotides match TRBD1. The germline V gene has CDR1 SGHRS and CDR2 YFSETQ. Trimming removed 1 base from V and 3 bases from J; junction bases left unmatched: 5. This CDR3 comprises 15 residues. The CDR3, as DNA: TGCGCCAGCAGCTTGCAGGGACAGGGAAACTACGAGCAGTACTTC. Residues: CASSLQGQGNYEQYF.

This clonotype was seen a few times. The chain couples TRBV29-1 to TRBJ1-1; 7 bases line up with TRBD1. V shed 6 bases, J shed 1 base, and the junction held 5 bases outside the gene matches. Germline V gene lookup returns CDR1 SQVTM and CDR2 ANQGSEA. This CDR3 spans 13 amino acids. In DNA form, the CDR3 reads TGCAGCGTGGGGGACAGAACGAACACTGAAGCTTTCTTT. This gives the protein CSVGDRTNTEAFF.

The gene calls are TRBV6-2 or TRBV6-3 and TRBJ2-1; D may be TRBD1 (8 bases). CDR3 length: 15 residues. The germline V gene encodes CDR1 MNHEY and CDR2 SVGEGT. V lost 7 bases, J lost 2 bases, and 15 bases lay in between. The chain's CDR3 is CASKTGGGTYNEQFF. Here the CDR3 DNA reads TGTGCCAGCAAAACAGGGGGGGGTACCTACAATGAGCAGTTCTTC.

This clonotype came up a few times. V gene TRBV12-3 or TRBV12-4 combines with J gene TRBJ2-7; D may be TRBD1 or TRBD2 (5 bases each). The V end lost 5 bases, the J end lost 0 bases, and 11 bases lay between the germline ends. The CDR3 extends over 14 amino acids. CDR3 sequence (DNA): TGTGCCAGCAGTGGCCGGGACGGCTCCTACGAGCAGTACTTC. It is translated as CASSGRDGSYEQYF.

Notes on this clonotype: At one boundary the junction diverges from the germline segment, which might be a read error. This sequence joins TRBV7-9 and TRBJ2-1; TRBD2 aligns across 10 bases. Germline assignment: CDR1 SEHNR and CDR2 FQNEAQ (reference sequence). The CDR3 covers 17 residues. For the CDR3, the DNA is TGTGCCAGCAGCTTGAGGGGAGCGGGAGGGAACTACAAGGAGCAGTTCTTC. Its translation: CASSLRGAGGNYKEQFF.

The V and J genes are TRBV10-3 and TRBJ2-7; 7 bases are shared with TRBD1. The CDR3 has 14 amino acids. The V segment lost 10 bases and the J segment 2 bases; nucleotides outside the gene matches: 11. CDR1 is ENHRY and CDR2 is SYGVKD in the germline V gene. The CDR3 here is CASGSGGRAYEQYF. CDR3 bases: TGTGCCAGTGGGTCAGGGGGAAGGGCCTACGAGCAGTACTTC.

This clonotype was picked up a small number of times. The V and J genes are TRBV20-1 and TRBJ2-1; no definite D call. This CDR3 is 12 amino acids long. Germline CDR1 DFQATT, CDR2 SNEGSKA (reference sequence). Trimming removed 6 bases from V and 8 bases from J, with 14 bases in between. The CDR3 DNA reads TGCAGTGCGACGGACCCAGTCCATGAGCAGTTCTTC. It yields the protein CSATDPVHEQFF.

The chain recombines TRBV9 with TRBJ2-3; D is unresolved. The length of the CDR3 is 14 residues. With 2 bases removed from V and 0 bases from J, the gap between germline ends came to 7 bases. Germline values: CDR1 SGDLS, CDR2 YYNGEE. CDR3 bases: TGTGCCAGCAGCGTTACGCTAAGCACAGATACGCAGTATTTT. Its translation is CASSVTLSTDTQYF.

The CDR3 nucleotides are TGTGCCAGCAGCTCAGCTTCGGGCAAAAACATTCAGTACTTC. It is translated as CASSSASGKNIQYF. The V gene is TRBV7-9, the J gene TRBJ2-4; no reliable D call. CDR3 size: 14 residues. Trimming cost V 4 bases and J 3 bases, with 10 bases left between them. CDR1 SEHNR and CDR2 FQNEAQ come from the germline V gene (reference sequence).

This clonotype has more than one count but fewer than ten. The chain recombines TRBV6-2 or TRBV6-3 with TRBJ2-3; D remains ambiguous. The CDR3 has 17 residues. Trimming took 4 bases from V and 1 from J, leaving 18 bases between them. CDR1 and CDR2 (germline): MNHEY, SVGEGT. The CDR3 region is CASSWPARVSGTDTQYF. The CDR3 DNA is TGTGCCAGCAGTTGGCCTGCAAGGGTATCCGGCACAGATACGCAGTATTTT.

The chain links TRBV2 to TRBJ2-2, with 8 bases lining up with TRBD1. Germline V lookup: CDR1 SNHLY, CDR2 FYNNEI. The V and J ends lost 6 bases and 1 base, in that order; junction bases with no gene match: 7. The CDR3 covers 16 residues. CDR3 protein: CASSEIGTGNTGELFF. Here the CDR3 DNA reads TGTGCCAGCAGCGAGATCGGGACAGGGAACACCGGGGAGCTGTTTTTT.

The chain recombines TRBV6-1 with TRBJ2-7; 10 nucleotides align to TRBD2. The CDR3 spans 14 residues. V shed 6 bases, J shed 6 bases, and the junction held 8 bases outside the gene matches. The germline gives CDR1 MNHNS, CDR2 SASEGT. CDR3 nucleotides: TGTGCCAGCAGCTCTCTAGCGGGAGCTCCCGAGCAGTACTTC. Translated, it gives CASSSLAGAPEQYF.

This clonotype was seen a handful of times. The genes are TRBV10-3 and TRBJ2-5; no reliable D call. Germline V gives CDR1 ENHRY, CDR2 SYGVKD. Trimming shortened V by 5 bases and J by 4 bases, and 8 bases separated the two germline ends. CDR3 length: 12 amino acids. The CDR3, as DNA: TGTGCCATCAGTTCCTCTCGAGAGACCCAGTACTTC. Its protein product is CAISSSRETQYF.

This clonotype was seen only a few times. V is TRBV5-1 and J is TRBJ2-7; 7 bases are shared with TRBD1. V lost 1 base, J lost 1 base, and 2 bases stayed unmatched. The CDR3 contains 14 residues. The germline gives CDR1 SGHRS, CDR2 YFSETQ. In DNA, the CDR3 is TGCGCCAGCAGCTTGTGGGGACAGTCCTACGAGCAGTACTTC. Amino acid sequence: CASSLWGQSYEQYF.

This clonotype was counted between two and nine times. The chain uses TRBV12-3 or TRBV12-4 and TRBJ2-5; D gene uncertain. Trimming removed 2 bases at V and 5 bases at J, with 12 bases between. The CDR3 sequence is 14 residues long. CDR3 bases: TGTGCCAGCAGTTTATCAAAGGGTCCGGAGACCCAGTACTTC. Amino acids: CASSLSKGPETQYF.